This TCR beta chain was sequenced for a study of cytomegalovirus exposure and HLA in healthy donors. The PCR employed 60 Vbeta primers together with 13 Jbeta primers. Data came from immunoSEQ multiplex PCR; TCRdb stores just in-frame clones and leaves some out. The sample is made up of 150,000 to 200,000 clones, and the top ten hold almost 0.75% of it. Findings and caveats of the study: CMV serostatus was the sole immune exposure data available. With later analysis, a missense DCLRE1C variant became linked to TCR beta V- and J-gene trimming. It was reportedly the case that the classifier diagnosed cytomegalovirus status with high specificity and sensitivity.

The CDR3 consists of 11 residues. Germline CDR1 reads MNHNS; CDR2 reads SASEGT. V was trimmed by 5 bases and J by 7 bases, leaving 8 bases between them. On this clone itself: Its target is not known.

The sequenced material came from PBMCs. This chain connects TRBV6-1 to TRBJ1-1; D remains ambiguous. The TCR originated in a boy under 18 in good health and CMV-seronegative. The CDR3: CASSWADEAFF. The CDR3 DNA is TGTGCCAGCAGTTGGGCAGATGAAGCTTTCTTT.